The 13 T cell receptor beta chains given below trace back to one sample, sequenced in a study of T cells in Graves' hyperthyroidism and ophthalmopathy. Amplification targeted TCR beta CDR3 regions from RNA transcripts. A set of HTBI primers served as the primers for a first-round RT-PCR of the TCR CDR3. TCRdb processed the multiplex PCR reads anew with MiXCR; each CDR3 protein has one entry. The sample includes roughly 600,000 distinct CDR3 sequences, about 15% of them seen just once. Sample: blood. The receptors shown here come from a woman in her fifties or sixties with Graves' ophthalmopathy.

This clonotype occurred a few times. V gene TRBV6-2 or TRBV6-3 combines with J gene TRBJ2-2, with a weak D call TRBD2 (5 bases). Germline CDR1 reads MNHEY; CDR2 reads SVGEGT. There are 14 residues in the CDR3. For the CDR3, the DNA is TGTGCAACACGACCGGAGGCAAACACCGGGGAGCTGTTTTTT. Encoded protein: CATRPEANTGELFF.

The chain couples TRBV4-3 to TRBJ2-7; TRBD1 matches 9 bases. CDR1 and CDR2 from the germline V gene are LGHNA and YSLEER. There are 15 residues in the CDR3. Germline trimming cut 5 bases from V and 5 bases from J; bases unmatched to any gene: 10. The CDR3 region has the DNA TGCGCCAGCAGCGGACCGGGACAGGGTAAAGACGAGCAGTACTTC. Its protein is CASSGPGQGKDEQYF.

This clonotype was observed at least ten times. J is TRBJ2-7 and V is TRBV12-3 or TRBV12-4; D remains unclear. Trimming stripped 3 bases from V and 3 bases from J, with 15 bases between. The CDR3 consists of 15 residues. The chain's CDR3 is CASSFFPKEDYEQYF. For the CDR3, the DNA is TGTGCCAGCAGTTTTTTTCCCAAAGAAGACTACGAGCAGTACTTC.

This clonotype has more than one count but fewer than ten. The chain employs TRBV15 and TRBJ2-1; 14 bases align to TRBD2. CDR1 is LNHNV and CDR2 is YYDKDF in the germline V gene (reference sequence). The CDR3 length is 15 residues. V lost 1 base to trimming and J lost 8 bases; unmatched junction nucleotides: 1. The CDR3 region has the DNA TGTGCCACCAGCAGAGGGGGACTAGCGGGGGATGAGCAGTTCTTC. Protein sequence: CATSRGGLAGDEQFF.

V is TRBV28 and J is TRBJ2-6; maybe TRBD2 (5 bases). The length of the CDR3 is 15 residues. The ends were cut back, 5 bases at V and 1 base at J, with 9 bases in the middle. The germline V gene has CDR1 MDHEN and CDR2 SYDVKM. The CDR3 coding sequence is TGTGCCAGCAGTAACCCGGGATCTGGGGCCAACGTCCTGACTTTC. Translating it yields CASSNPGSGANVLTF.

This clonotype was found a few times. The rearrangement links TRBV15 to TRBJ2-3; 11 bases are a match to TRBD2. The ends lost 4 bases at V and 1 base at J; junction bases unmatched: 7. CDR3 length equals 17 residues. In germline, CDR1 is LNHNV, CDR2 YYDKDF (reference sequence). The CDR3 DNA follows: TGTGCCACCAGCACAGCCGGACTAGCGGGCCGCACAGATACGCAGTATTTT. Protein: CATSTAGLAGRTDTQYF.

The sample holds many counts of this clonotype. The chain has TRBV7-9 and TRBJ2-3; D is unclear. The V gene's germline CDR1 is SEHNR and CDR2 FQNEAQ (reference sequence). CDR3 size: 14 residues. Trimming took 6 bases from V and 2 from J, leaving 12 bases between them. CDR3 protein: CASRGRTNTDTQYF. CDR3 DNA: TGTGCCAGCAGGGGAAGGACCAACACAGATACGCAGTATTTT.

Turning to this clonotype: A clone one base away is much larger, so this may be a read error. The V and J genes are TRBV5-1 and TRBJ1-1; a possible D gene is TRBD1 (5 bases). Trimming left V 4 bases short and J 5 bases short, with 21 bases between. Germline lookup yields CDR1 SGHRS and CDR2 YFSETQ. The CDR3 consists of 16 residues. As DNA, the CDR3 is TGCGCCAGCAGCGGATCAGGGTCTCAAGCTCGTACTGAAGCTTTCTTT. Protein: CASSGSGSQARTEAFF.

J is TRBJ1-5 and V is TRBV19; no clear D gene. The CDR3 runs 13 residues. CDR1 LNHDA and CDR2 SQIVND come from the germline V gene (reference sequence). Trimming removed 3 bases at V and 5 bases at J, with 8 bases between. The DNA of the CDR3 is TGTGCCAGTAGTATCGCTTCCTATCAGCCCCAGCATTTT. It translates to CASSIASYQPQHF.

Many counts were recorded for this clonotype. This chain uses TRBV20-1 with TRBJ1-1; a weak D match, TRBD1 (6 bases). Trimming left V 2 bases short and J 3 bases short, with 13 bases between. The CDR3 length is 14 residues. CDR1 and CDR2 (germline): DFQATT, SNEGSKA (reference sequence). CDR3 protein: CSARLTGRDTEAFF. CDR3 DNA sequence: TGCAGTGCTAGACTAACAGGGAGGGACACTGAAGCTTTCTTT.

The table lists this clonotype with many counts. V gene TRBV18 combines with J gene TRBJ1-1; TRBD1 might be the D (6 bases). CDR1 and CDR2 from the germline V gene are KGHSH and LQKENI. The CDR3 has 15 residues. The germline V and J ends were trimmed by 3 bases and 2 bases, with 13 bases remaining between them. This chain's CDR3 is CASSPKRQDNTEAFF. The CDR3 bases are TGTGCCAGCTCACCGAAGCGACAGGACAACACTGAAGCTTTCTTT.

The table lists this clonotype with a few counts. The V and J genes are TRBV7-8 and TRBJ1-6; TRBD1 matches at 7 bases. The CDR3 contains 16 residues. The J segment lost 3 bases and the V segment lost 8 bases, leaving 10 bases of the junction unmatched. Germline CDR1 reads SGHVS; CDR2 reads FQNEAQ. The CDR3 is CASGHNQGGYNSPLHF. The CDR3 coding sequence is TGTGCCAGCGGCCACAACCAGGGGGGCTATAATTCACCCCTCCACTTT.

The J gene is TRBJ2-5, the V gene TRBV7-9; D might be TRBD2 (6 bases). The germline V gene encodes CDR1 SEHNR and CDR2 FQNEAQ (reference sequence). Between the trimmed V and J ends, which lost 5 bases and 1 base, there was a span of 11 bases. The CDR3 extends over 14 amino acids. The CDR3, as DNA: TGTGCCAGCAGCCCCCTAGCGCTCCAAGAGACCCAGTACTTC. Translated: CASSPLALQETQYF.